This T cell receptor (beta chain) was documented in a study of beta chain features in type 1 diabetes (dated by TCRdb to 2017 to 2018). Regarding the study in general: Mean age, gender distribution, total cell number and subset yield were not different between patients and healthy donors. A total of 90 million to 120 million sorted cells were examined across all samples, and a strong correlation was observed between cell number per subset and RNA yield. The study compared TCRB repertoires of sorted circulating CD4+ T cell subsets between recently diagnosed type 1 diabetes patients and matched healthy donors. Regulatory and stem cell-like memory subsets were obtained from only 8 patients and roughly 8 healthy donors, while naive and central memory subsets were obtained from all 30 or so donors.

All of the isolated RNA was reverse transcribed with the High Capacity cDNA Reverse Transcription Kit, so expressed TCRB transcripts were sequenced. Naive, central memory and regulatory T cell samples underwent deep immunoSEQ sequencing, averaging roughly 3.3 million total reads per sample. Sorted cells were lysed in RLT buffer and RNA was extracted with DNase-treated RNeasy Micro or Mini kits, depending on cell number. Each cell subset was processed on its own to prevent cross-contamination, while patient and healthy donor samples were processed together. Using the immunoSEQ multiplex PCR, TCRB sequences were amplified from cDNA into 87-bp fragments spanning the CDR3 region. Sequencing of the amplicons was performed on the Illumina HiSeq platform. The paper's processing steps were these. PCR bias was corrected computationally using synthetic template baselines, and reads within Hamming distance 2 were collapsed, with unmergeable singletons discarded. Reads were aligned to IMGT to assign V, D and J genes, CDR3 length, and insertions or deletions at six rearrangement sites. Within each subset, clonotype counts were normalized to the number of sorted cells before true diversity and Gini coefficients were calculated with the tcR R package. The overlap coefficient, calculated on TCRB nucleotide sequences, was used to measure repertoire sharing. Out-of-frame TCRB sequences from naive cells were analyzed as a proxy for the pre-selection repertoire. Not all clones reach the TCRdb copy of this immuneACCESS table, which keeps in-frame sequences only. Checked studies attribute under half of the gap to unresolved V genes and leave the rest unexplained. D and trimming come from the DNA, and the V and J calls and clone size come from that table. Here the sample has about 150,000 clones; about 10% occur a single time. Roughly 1.3% of the sample is in the top ten clones.

A single peripheral blood draw of approximately 110 mL on average was collected from each donor into heparinised tubes. A BD FACSAria II was used to sort naive, central memory, regulatory and stem cell-like memory CD4+ T cells with a panel that included CD45RO, CCR7, CD25, CD127, CD95 and CD27. All sorted populations exceeded 98% purity. PBMCs were isolated immediately by Lymphoprep density gradient centrifugation and stained directly without culture. Samples were stained and sorted in pairs, with one healthy donor and one patient per experiment, so that batch effects were minimized. The CDR3 spans 13 residues, from the cysteine through the phenylalanine. Of all the DNA, just the CDR3 is kept, 39 bases in frame from base 1. Sequences SGHAT (CDR1) and FQNNGV (CDR2) are obtained from the germline V gene. Trimming takes 3 bases from V and 7 bases from J, and the germline ends sit 10 bases apart. General conclusions and limits of the study: Because cDNA was sequenced instead of genomic DNA, activated cells with high expression could be over-represented, although the groups did not differ in activation or CD3 levels. Shorter templates might have been favored by PCR, but patient and control samples were amplified and corrected together, so both groups would have been affected equally by any skew. Type 1 diabetes patients showed a moderate but significant shortening of TCRB CDR3 length in all four CD4+ subsets. Patients with type 1 diabetes made fewer insertions and deleted more nucleotides at VDJ recombination sites, implying thymic rearrangement abnormalities. HLA sub-analyses involved small numbers of individuals, so any influence of HLA type on TCRB rearrangement remained unresolved. The naive, central memory and regulatory TCRB repertoires appeared to resemble one another more closely among patients than among healthy donors.

In its sample, this clone was seen a few times. No cognate antigen has been identified for it. No much larger clonotype is one base removed from it; base qualities were not supplied. The rearrangement joined TRBV11-2 to TRBJ2-1, with the D gene call left open. The clonotype comes from a young man in good health. Source material: naive CD4+ T cells from blood. The sample's cell subset or site, from its label and the paper: true naive CD4+ T cells. This receptor has the CDR3 CASSLGPRNEQFF. The sequenced DNA is TGTGCCAGCAGCTTGGGCCCAAGGAATGAGCAGTTCTTC.